A single sample is the source of the 28 T cell receptor beta chains below, sequenced in a study of blood T cell repertoires in COVID-19. Here immunoSEQ multiplex PCR was the method, and the copy in TCRdb shows in-frame clones only, minus some. The data contain roughly 200,000 clones, over 70% of them singletons. The material sequenced was peripheral blood. The origin of the receptors is a middle-aged man with acute or convalescent COVID-19.

The chain recombines TRBV11-3 with TRBJ2-7, with a tentative D call TRBD1 (5 bases). The CDR3 extends over 14 amino acids. V lost 5 bases and J 3 bases, leaving 14 bases between the germline ends. CDR1 is SGHNT, CDR2 YENEEA, per germline. CDR3 in DNA: TGTGCCAGCAGCCCAGGTAGCCAGGGCTACGAGCAGTACTTC. It is translated as CASSPGSQGYEQYF.

On this clone: This same CDR3 is encoded by further DNA sequences in the sample. This rearrangement joins TRBV7-2 to TRBJ1-5, with no clear D. Germline values: CDR1 SGHTA, CDR2 FQGNSA. The CDR3 sequence is 13 residues long. V was shortened by 2 bases and J by 7 bases, with 9 bases between the two germline ends. This CDR3 is CASSLTGGQPQHF. CDR3 coding DNA: TGTGCCAGCAGCTTAACGGGCGGGCAGCCCCAGCATTTT.

The chain couples TRBV27 to TRBJ1-2; 11 bases align to TRBD1. Germline CDR1 MNHEY, CDR2 SMNVEV (reference sequence). This CDR3 has 14 residues. J was trimmed by 6 bases and V by 3 bases; bases with no gene match: 3. The CDR3 is CASSFGQGADGYTF. The CDR3 region has the DNA TGTGCCAGCAGTTTCGGACAGGGGGCGGATGGCTACACCTTC.

This clone was observed a few times. The V call is TRBV11-2, the J call TRBJ1-5; D remains ambiguous. The CDR3 is 13 residues long. Germline lookup yields CDR1 SGHAT and CDR2 FQNNGV. Deletions cut 0 bases from V and 4 bases from J, with 4 bases between. Here the CDR3 reads CASSLDVNQPQHF. The CDR3 coding sequence is TGTGCCAGCAGCTTAGATGTAAATCAGCCCCAGCATTTT.

The V call is TRBV4-1, the J call TRBJ2-7; 10 positions match TRBD2. Unmatched junction bases numbered 5, after V lost 1 base and J lost 2 bases. This CDR3 contains 16 residues. From germline, CDR1 is MGHRA and CDR2 YSYEKL. The CDR3 nucleotides are TGCGCCAGCAGCCAAGTTAGGACTAGCGGTGCCTACGAGCAGTACTTC. It codes for CASSQVRTSGAYEQYF.

V is TRBV3-1 (or the pseudogene TRBV3-2) and J is TRBJ1-2; 10 bases agree with TRBD1. This CDR3 has 13 amino acids. V trimming: 4 bases; J trimming: 8 bases; junction bases outside the gene matches: 4. The germline gives CDR1 LGHDT, CDR2 YNNKEL (reference sequence). CDR3 nucleotides: TGTGCCAGCAGCCCGACAGGGGGCGTGGGCTACACCTTC. Its protein product is CASSPTGGVGYTF.

The V call is TRBV3-1 (or the pseudogene TRBV3-2), the J call TRBJ1-5, with 9 bases identical to TRBD1. The trim removed 1 base at V and 0 bases at J, leaving 10 bases unmatched. Germline CDR1 LGHDT, CDR2 YNNKEL (reference sequence). CDR3 length: 19 amino acids. CDR3: CASSQGRDRDPYSNQPQHF. CDR3 sequence (DNA): TGTGCCAGCAGCCAAGGCCGGGACAGGGACCCGTATAGCAATCAGCCCCAGCATTTT.

The chain joins TRBV7-8 to TRBJ1-5; D is unresolved. The CDR3 is 15 amino acids. The ends were cut back, 1 base at V and 0 bases at J, with 7 bases in the middle. CDR1 is SGHVS, CDR2 FQNEAQ, per germline. The CDR3 protein is CASSLDFYSNQPQHF. The DNA for the CDR3 is TGTGCCAGCAGCTTAGACTTCTATAGCAATCAGCCCCAGCATTTT.

The chain combines TRBV19 with TRBJ1-1, with D unresolved. This CDR3 spans 13 amino acids. V was shortened by 5 bases and J by 3 bases, with 10 bases between the two germline ends. The germline V gene has CDR1 LNHDA and CDR2 SQIVND (reference sequence). The CDR3 protein is CASSWRVDTEAFF. Written as DNA, the CDR3 is TGTGCCAGTAGTTGGCGGGTGGACACTGAAGCTTTCTTT.

This sequence joins TRBV6-5 and TRBJ1-3; D might be TRBD1 (5 bases). Trimming stripped 5 bases from V and 4 bases from J, with 12 bases between. This CDR3 has 14 amino acids. CDR1 MNHEY and CDR2 SVGAGI come from the germline V gene. CDR3 sequence reads: CASSQTAIGNTIYF. The CDR3 DNA reads TGTGCCAGCAGTCAGACAGCAATAGGAAACACCATATATTTT.

V and J are TRBV7-9 and TRBJ2-1; possibly TRBD2 for D (5 bases). Germline-derived CDR1 and CDR2 are SEHNR and FQNEAQ (reference sequence). Trimming left V 4 bases short and J 8 bases short, with 12 bases between. The CDR3 runs to 13 residues. The chain's CDR3 is CASSYPAGDEQFF. The CDR3, as DNA: TGTGCCAGCAGCTACCCCGCGGGCGATGAGCAGTTCTTC.

The chain joins TRBV3-1 (or the pseudogene TRBV3-2) to TRBJ2-3; TRBD1 matches at 7 bases. Looked up from germline, CDR1 is LGHDT and CDR2 is YNNKEL (reference sequence). With V trimmed by 5 bases and J by 1 base, 3 bases remained unmatched. This CDR3 has 14 residues. CDR3 loop: CASSLGTGTDTQYF. CDR3 in DNA: TGTGCCAGCAGCTTGGGGACAGGCACAGATACGCAGTATTTT.

V and J are TRBV7-3 and TRBJ2-5; TRBD1 is a possible D gene (5 bases). Trimming stripped 5 bases from V and 1 base from J, with 14 bases between. The CDR3 spans 15 residues. CDR1 is SGHTA and CDR2 is FQGTGA in the germline V gene. The CDR3 here is CASSTMAGPQETQYF. CDR3 nucleotides: TGTGCCAGCAGCACAATGGCAGGGCCCCAAGAGACCCAGTACTTC.

The gene calls are TRBV28 and TRBJ2-7; the D is unclear. CDR1 is MDHEN and CDR2 is SYDVKM in the germline V gene. This CDR3 comprises 12 residues. V lost 7 bases and J 2 bases, leaving 9 bases between the germline ends. CDR3 DNA sequence: TGTGCCAGCACCAAGCCACCCTACGAGCAGTACTTC. This sequence encodes CASTKPPYEQYF.

In this sample, this clone turned up a few times. Written as DNA, the CDR3 is TGTGCCAGCAGCCCTGAGGGGGGGTTGGCTTTCTTT. Protein sequence: CASSPEGGLAFF. The chain employs TRBV4-2 and TRBJ1-1; D may be TRBD1 (6 bases). Per germline, CDR1 LGHNA and CDR2 YNFKEQ. The V end was cut by 4 bases, the J end by 11 bases, with 14 bases between. The CDR3 sequence is 12 residues long.

CDR3 nucleotide sequence: TGTGCCAGCAGCTTAGTCAGCGGGAGCCCCTACAATGAGCAGTTCTTC. This codes for CASSLVSGSPYNEQFF. The chain uses TRBV11-3 and TRBJ2-1; 8 bases agree with TRBD2. This CDR3 spans 16 amino acids. V lost 1 base and J lost 2; bases outside the gene matches: 4. CDR1 is SGHNT and CDR2 is YENEEA in the germline V gene.

The CDR3 DNA reads TGTGCCAGTATTCATCGACCGGGACAGAGCCGTTCTGGCTACACCTTC. This gives the protein CASIHRPGQSRSGYTF. The V call is TRBV19, the J call TRBJ1-2; TRBD1 matches 7 bases. This CDR3 spans 16 amino acids. V lost 7 bases, J lost 7 bases, and 18 bases stayed unmatched. Per germline, CDR1 LNHDA and CDR2 SQIVND (reference sequence).

The gene calls are TRBV10-3 and TRBJ2-2; D uncertain. Germline lookup yields CDR1 ENHRY and CDR2 SYGVKD. The CDR3 length is 14 residues. Trimming pared 2 bases from V and 2 bases from J, leaving 6 bases between. The CDR3 DNA reads TGTGCCATCAGTGAGACAGCCAACACCGGGGAGCTGTTTTTT. Its translation: CAISETANTGELFF.

The V and J genes are TRBV7-2 and TRBJ1-1; a weak D match, TRBD1 (5 bases). Germline CDR1 is SGHTA and CDR2 is FQGNSA. The length of the CDR3 is 14 residues. Trimming removed 2 bases at V and 1 base at J, with 8 bases between. The CDR3 nucleotides are TGTGCCAGCAGCTTAAGCGGGGCGAACACTGAAGCTTTCTTT. Translation: CASSLSGANTEAFF.

The V gene is TRBV5-6, the J gene TRBJ2-1; D perhaps matches TRBD1 (6 bases). Germline CDR1 and CDR2: SGHDT and YYEEEE. The V and J ends lost 3 bases and 4 bases respectively, with 14 bases between them. This CDR3 is 15 amino acids long. In DNA form, the CDR3 reads TGTGCCAGCAGCTGGGAGAGGACAGCATACAATGAGCAGTTCTTC. As protein: CASSWERTAYNEQFF.

V usage is TRBV18 and J usage is TRBJ2-2; D is perhaps TRBD1 (5 bases). The length of the CDR3 is 14 residues. Germline V gene sequence: CDR1 KGHSH, CDR2 LQKENI. V shed 3 bases and J shed 3 bases, with 8 bases lying between them. The CDR3 DNA is TGTGCCAGCTCACCCAAACAGGACACCGGGGAGCTGTTTTTT. Its protein product is CASSPKQDTGELFF.

This chain uses TRBV6-5 with TRBJ2-2; the D gene is possibly TRBD1 (5 bases). Trimming removed 8 bases at V and 7 bases at J, with 17 bases between. The CDR3 spans 14 residues. Germline CDR1 and CDR2: MNHEY and SVGAGI. CDR3 residues: CASLNQGSVGELFF. In nucleotides, the CDR3 is TGTGCCAGCCTAAACCAGGGATCAGTCGGGGAGCTGTTTTTT.

The V gene is TRBV7-8, the J gene TRBJ2-7, with D possibly matching TRBD2 (5 bases). Germline V gene data show CDR1 as SGHVS and CDR2 as FQNEAQ. The CDR3 loop spans 13 amino acids. Trimming stripped 5 bases from V and 6 bases from J, with 14 bases between. The CDR3 is CASSPQRESEQYF. The DNA for the CDR3 is TGTGCCAGCAGCCCCCAGAGGGAGTCCGAGCAGTACTTC.

This chain connects TRBV5-5 to TRBJ1-6; D possibly corresponds to TRBD1 (5 bases). V lost 0 bases and J lost 4, with 14 bases in between. This CDR3 has 17 amino acids. In germline, CDR1 is SGHKS, CDR2 YYEKEE (reference sequence). Written as DNA, the CDR3 is TGTGCCAGCAGCTTGGGGCCGCGCGGGGGATATAATTCACCCCTCCACTTT. The encoded protein is CASSLGPRGGYNSPLHF.

The chain links TRBV18 to TRBJ2-7; 11 positions agree with TRBD1. J was trimmed by 5 bases and V by 1 base; bases with no gene match: 7. The CDR3 is made up of 16 amino acids. Germline CDR1 KGHSH, CDR2 LQKENI. CDR3 sequence reads: CASSPLHGQGADEQYF. As DNA, the CDR3 is TGTGCCAGCTCACCACTACACGGACAGGGGGCCGACGAGCAGTACTTC.

The rearrangement joins TRBV5-8 to TRBJ2-5, with 10 positions matching TRBD2. CDR1 is SGHTS, CDR2 YDEGEE, per germline. The CDR3 consists of 15 residues. The V gene end was trimmed by 4 bases and the J gene end by 0 bases; junction bases not matched to a gene: 3. CDR3 nucleotides: TGTGCCAGCAGCCCCGGACTAGCGGACCAAGAGACCCAGTACTTC. Translating gives CASSPGLADQETQYF.

J is TRBJ1-6 and V is TRBV11-2, with 7 positions matching TRBD1. J lost 14 bases, V lost 0 bases, and 13 bases had no gene match. The CDR3 has 16 amino acids. Germline CDR1 and CDR2: SGHAT and FQNNGV. CDR3 sequence reads: CASSLDPSSQGTTLHF. CDR3 DNA sequence: TGTGCCAGCAGCTTAGATCCCTCCTCACAGGGGACGACCCTCCACTTT.

The V and J genes are TRBV3-1 (or the pseudogene TRBV3-2) and TRBJ2-5, with D tentatively TRBD2 (5 bases). V dropped 4 bases and J dropped 3 bases, with 15 bases sitting between them. Germline CDR1 reads LGHDT; CDR2 reads YNNKEL (reference sequence). The CDR3 consists of 15 residues. Here the CDR3 DNA reads TGTGCCAGCAGCCTACAGTCAGTGGGAGAAGAGACCCAGTACTTC. Translating gives CASSLQSVGEETQYF.